The entry below describes one TCR beta chain. Participants were aged roughly 18 to 89 years from approximately 24 US areas. Exposed participants encountered a COVID-19 case during the 2 weeks preceding study entry. This entry comes from a study of blood T cell repertoires in COVID-19. Study as a whole: Sources were T cells, B-cell-depleted T cells, or PBMCs; the material itself was cDNA or gDNA.

In the original processing: Researchers report that nucleated cell counts were estimated from reference gene primer amplification. The data were produced by immunoSEQ multiplex PCR, yet TCRdb's version contains in-frame clones alone and is incomplete. D and trimming come from the DNA, and the V and J calls and clone size come from that table. The sample records approximately 300,000 clones, 85% being singletons. Per the germline V gene, CDR1 is SGHAT and CDR2 is FQNNGV. The V end was cut by 8 bases, the J end by 0 bases, with 13 bases between. The CDR3 is 15 amino acids. This chain connects TRBV11-2 to TRBJ1-4, with D perhaps matching TRBD1 (6 bases). The sequencing sample was made of PBMCs or T cells enriched from blood (not recorded which). The clonotype originates from a woman aged 25-40 years who had been exposed to COVID-19. The CDR3 loop is CASSPRGPTNEKLFF. Written as DNA, the CDR3 is TGTGCCAGCTCCCCCAGGGGTCCAACTAATGAAAAACTGTTTTTT.